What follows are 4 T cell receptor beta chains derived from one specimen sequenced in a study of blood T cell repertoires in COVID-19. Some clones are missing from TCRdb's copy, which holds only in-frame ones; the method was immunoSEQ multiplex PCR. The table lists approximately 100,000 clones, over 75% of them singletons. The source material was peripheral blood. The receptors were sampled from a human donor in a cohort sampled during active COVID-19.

CDR3 coding DNA: TGTGCCAGCAGCTTATACCGGGACAGCCAAGAGACCCAGTACTTC. This translates into CASSLYRDSQETQYF. This chain links TRBV5-8 with TRBJ2-5, with 7 bases that match TRBD1. The CDR3 has 15 residues. Germline CDR1 reads SGHTS; CDR2 reads YDEGEE. Germline trimming cut 2 bases from V and 1 base from J; bases unmatched to any gene: 5.

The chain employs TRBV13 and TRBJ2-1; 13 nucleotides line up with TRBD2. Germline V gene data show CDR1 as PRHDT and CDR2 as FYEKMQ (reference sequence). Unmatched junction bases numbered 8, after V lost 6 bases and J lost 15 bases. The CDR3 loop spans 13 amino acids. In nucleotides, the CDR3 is TGTGCCAGCAGTCCACTAGCGGGAGGGAGCTGGTTCTTC. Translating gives CASSPLAGGSWFF.

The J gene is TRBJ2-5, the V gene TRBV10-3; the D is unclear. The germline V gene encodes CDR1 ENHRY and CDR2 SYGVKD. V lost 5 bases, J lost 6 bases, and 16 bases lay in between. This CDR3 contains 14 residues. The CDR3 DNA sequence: TGTGCCATCAGTCCCCGTGTCGGTATGAAGACCCAGTACTTC. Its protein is CAISPRVGMKTQYF.

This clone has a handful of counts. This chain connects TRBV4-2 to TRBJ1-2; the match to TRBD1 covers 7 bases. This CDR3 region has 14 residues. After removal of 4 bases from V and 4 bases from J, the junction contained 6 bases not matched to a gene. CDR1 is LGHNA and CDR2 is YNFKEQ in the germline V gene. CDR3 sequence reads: CASSLFDRAYGYTF. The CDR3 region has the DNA TGTGCCAGCAGCCTCTTTGACAGGGCCTATGGCTACACCTTC.